A selection of T cell receptor beta chains follows, all from one sample in a study of high-grade serous ovarian cancer treatment subgroups. TCRdb's copy holds only in-frame clones and misses some; the assay was immunoSEQ multiplex PCR. This table holds 1,600 or so clones, around 72% found once. Sequenced material: tumor tissue. All receptors derive from a human donor with high-grade serous ovarian cancer. Each CDR3 is given with its conserved first and last residue. D genes are given only for firm matches. Expanded clones get a size class; other rows say once, few or many, or leave the size out.

v_gene,j_gene,d_gene,abundance,CDR3nt,CDR3aa
TRBV5-1,TRBJ1-2,-,-,TGCGCCAGCAGCTTGGAGGGCGGTACTAACTATGGCTACACCTTC,CASSLEGGTNYGYTF
TRBV11-2,TRBJ2-1,TRBD2,-,TGTGCCAGCAGCTTGGGGACTAGCGGGGGGGCGAGCAATGAGCAGTTCTTC,CASSLGTSGGASNEQFF
TRBV25-1,TRBJ2-1,TRBD2,-,TGTGCCAGCAGTGTGGGACTAGCGGTGAGCTCCTACAATGAGCAGTTCTTC,CASSVGLAVSSYNEQFF
TRBV4-3,TRBJ2-7,-,-,TGCGCCAGCAGCCATAGGACGGAGACGTCCGAGCAGTACTTC,CASSHRTETSEQYF
TRBV10-3,TRBJ2-7,TRBD1,-,TGTGCCATCAGTGAGTCTAGGGGGCCCTACGAGCAGTACTTC,CAISESRGPYEQYF
TRBV27,TRBJ2-7,-,-,TGTGCCAGCAGTTCCGCTACAGACTACGAGCAGTACTTC,CASSSATDYEQYF
TRBV5-4,TRBJ2-2,-,once,TGTGCCAGCAAGGAGCGAGGGCACACCGGGGAGCTGTTTTTT,CASKERGHTGELFF
TRBV7-6,TRBJ2-5,-,few,TGTGCCAGCAGCTTAGGGGCGCTTGAAAAGACCCAGTACTTC,CASSLGALEKTQYF
TRBV7-6,TRBJ1-4,-,-,TGTGCCAGCAGCTTATCAGGGTCGAATGAAAAACTGTTTTTT,CASSLSGSNEKLFF
TRBV7-2,TRBJ2-7,-,-,TGTGCCAGCAGCTTGACCGGGACCGACTACGAGCAGTACTTC,CASSLTGTDYEQYF
TRBV19,TRBJ1-2,-,-,TGTGCCAGCTCTTCGGGGGCTGAAAGGAGCTATGGCTACACCTTC,CASSSGAERSYGYTF
TRBV27,TRBJ2-2,TRBD1,few,TGTGCCAGCAGTTCTTCCGGGACAGGGTCCGACACCGGGGAGCTGTTTTTT,CASSSSGTGSDTGELFF
TRBV4-3,TRBJ2-3,-,-,TGCGCCAGCAGCCAAGATAGGCCCGGGACCCTCCCGTATACGCAGTATTTT,CASSQDRPGTLPYTQYF
TRBV10-2,TRBJ1-6,-,-,TGCGCCAGCAGTGAGCTGGGTTTTGATTCACCCCTCCACTTT,CASSELGFDSPLHF
TRBV30,TRBJ1-2,TRBD1,few,TGTGCCTGGAGTGGGACAGGGGTCGGCTACACCTTC,CAWSGTGVGYTF
TRBV7-2,TRBJ2-5,TRBD2,-,TGTGCCAGCAGCTCTCAGCGGGGGGGCCGGGAGACCCAGTACTTC,CASSSQRGGRETQYF
TRBV5-1,TRBJ2-7,-,-,TGCGCCAGCAGCTTGAGGGGGGCCGAGGGCGAGCAGTACTTC,CASSLRGAEGEQYF
TRBV25-1,TRBJ1-2,TRBD1,-,TGTGCCAGCAGTGGGACAGGGGATGGCTACACCTTC,CASSGTGDGYTF
TRBV5-1,TRBJ2-1,TRBD1,-,TGCGCCAGCAGCTTGGAGGACAGGGGATCGAATGAGCAGTTCTTC,CASSLEDRGSNEQFF
TRBV6-6,TRBJ1-5,-,-,TGTGCCAGCAGTTACACCCAACCTATAGAGCAGCCCCAGCATTTT,CASSYTQPIEQPQHF
TRBV6-5,TRBJ1-2,-,-,TGTGCCAGCACACGGACAGTGACTAACTATGGCTACACCTTC,CASTRTVTNYGYTF
TRBV7-1,TRBJ1-6,TRBD1,-,TGTGCCAGCGACAGGGCGAGGGGCCTAAATTCACCCCTCCACTTT,CASDRARGLNSPLHF
TRBV29-1,TRBJ2-1,-,-,TGCAGCGTTGCGGGACACCTCTCCTACAATGAGCAGTTCTTC,CSVAGHLSYNEQFF
TRBV5-1,TRBJ1-1,TRBD1,few,TGCGCCAGCAGCTCGGGACAGCCAAACACTGAAGCTTTCTTT,CASSSGQPNTEAFF
TRBV7-6,TRBJ2-7,-,-,TGTGCCAGCAGCATCGCCAGTGACCGGGGGCAGTACTTC,CASSIASDRGQYF
TRBV5-8,TRBJ2-3,TRBD2,-,TGTGCCAGCAGCCCCGGAGTAGCGGGGGGTCTCACAGATACGCAGTATTTT,CASSPGVAGGLTDTQYF
TRBV7-9,TRBJ2-3,-,-,TGTGCCAGCACCCCTCCGGATTGGGACAGCACAGATACGCAGTATTTT,CASTPPDWDSTDTQYF
TRBV4-1,TRBJ1-3,TRBD1,-,TGCGCCAGCAGCCAAGAAGTCTCCGCAGGGGGCTATGGAAACACCATATATTTT,CASSQEVSAGGYGNTIYF
TRBV7-6,TRBJ1-3,-,-,TGTGCCAGCAGCTTAGCGTCAGGGTGGGGAAACACCATATATTTT,CASSLASGWGNTIYF
TRBV6-5,TRBJ2-3,-,-,TGTGCCAGCAGTAAGGGTTTCTCAGATACGCAGTATTTT,CASSKGFSDTQYF
TRBV19,TRBJ1-2,-,-,TGTGCCAGTTATGATTATGGCTACACCTTC,CASYDYGYTF
TRBV4-1,TRBJ2-1,TRBD2,-,TGCGCCAGCAGCAACCATGCTAGCGGGGCCTACAATGAGCAGTTCTTC,CASSNHASGAYNEQFF
TRBV27,TRBJ1-2,-,few,TGTGCCAGCAGTTTCTTTAGCTCGACAGGCTACACCTTC,CASSFFSSTGYTF
TRBV19,TRBJ1-5,-,-,TGTGCCAGTAGTTTTGGGACATCCTATAGCAATCAGCCCCAGCATTTT,CASSFGTSYSNQPQHF
TRBV12-5,TRBJ2-2,TRBD1,-,TGTGCTAGTGGTCAACCCCCCAGGGGGCTCGGTAACACCGGGGAGCTGTTTTTT,CASGQPPRGLGNTGELFF
TRBV5-6,TRBJ2-2,TRBD1,once,TGTGCCAGCAGCACGGGACAGCCAGCGACCGGGGAGCTGTTTTTT,CASSTGQPATGELFF
TRBV19,TRBJ2-1,-,once,TGTGCCAGTAGTACGACAGCAAGCTCCTACAATGAGCAGTTCTTC,CASSTTASSYNEQFF
TRBV4-1,TRBJ2-3,TRBD2,-,TGCGCCAGCAGCCAAGCCGCGGGAGGCATGTCAGATACGCAGTATTTT,CASSQAAGGMSDTQYF
TRBV7-3,TRBJ2-2,-,-,TGTGCCAGTCGATGGGGGGCGAACGGGGAGCTGTTTTTT,CASRWGANGELFF
TRBV9,TRBJ2-5,TRBD2,few,TGTGCCAGCAGCTCAAGCCGGACTAGCGGGGGGCCTTTACAAGAGACCCAGTACTTC,CASSSSRTSGGPLQETQYF
TRBV5-1,TRBJ2-7,TRBD1,-,TGCGCCAGCAGCTTGGCGGGTCCAGGGGGAAACGAGCAGTACTTC,CASSLAGPGGNEQYF
TRBV2,TRBJ1-6,-,-,TGTGCCCGTTCTGATACAGGGTATTCACCCCTCCACTTT,CARSDTGYSPLHF
TRBV5-1,TRBJ2-7,TRBD2,few,TGCGCCAGCAGCTTGACGGCGGGGGGGGGATACGAGCAGTACTTC,CASSLTAGGGYEQYF
TRBV28,TRBJ2-3,TRBD2,-,TGTGCCAGCCAGAGACTAGCGGGGGCTGGTGATACGCAGTATTTT,CASQRLAGAGDTQYF
TRBV9,TRBJ1-1,-,few,TGTGCCAGCAGCGTAGATCCAGGCATGAACACTGAAGCTTTCTTT,CASSVDPGMNTEAFF
TRBV30,TRBJ2-4,-,-,TGTGCCTGGAGTGTTCCCCTACTAGTGGCCAAAAACATTCAGTACTTC,CAWSVPLLVAKNIQYF
TRBV7-2,TRBJ2-2,-,few,TGTGCCAGCAGCTTAGTGTACACCGGGGAGCTGTTTTTT,CASSLVYTGELFF
TRBV7-9,TRBJ1-6,TRBD1,once,TGTGCCAGCGACAGGGCGAGGGGCCTAAATTCACCCCTCCACTTT,CASDRARGLNSPLHF
TRBV7-2,TRBJ1-3,-,once,TGTGCCAGCAGCTTAGTAGCGGTCGGATCGATATATTTT,CASSLVAVGSIYF
TRBV5-8,TRBJ2-1,TRBD1,once,TGTGCCAGCAGCCTAAGGGGACAGCAAAACAATGAGCAGTTCTTC,CASSLRGQQNNEQFF
TRBV18,TRBJ2-2,TRBD1,once,TGTGCCAGCTCACAGAACTACTTCAGGGGGCTAAAAAAGGACACCGGGGAGCTGTTTTTT,CASSQNYFRGLKKDTGELFF
TRBV19,TRBJ2-7,-,-,TGTGCCAGTAGTGGGACACCTGTCACTGGCGAGCAGTACTTC,CASSGTPVTGEQYF
TRBV5-1,TRBJ1-6,TRBD1,-,TGCGCCAGCAGCTTGGATCCGTGGGGACAGGGGGTCTCACCCCTCCACTTT,CASSLDPWGQGVSPLHF